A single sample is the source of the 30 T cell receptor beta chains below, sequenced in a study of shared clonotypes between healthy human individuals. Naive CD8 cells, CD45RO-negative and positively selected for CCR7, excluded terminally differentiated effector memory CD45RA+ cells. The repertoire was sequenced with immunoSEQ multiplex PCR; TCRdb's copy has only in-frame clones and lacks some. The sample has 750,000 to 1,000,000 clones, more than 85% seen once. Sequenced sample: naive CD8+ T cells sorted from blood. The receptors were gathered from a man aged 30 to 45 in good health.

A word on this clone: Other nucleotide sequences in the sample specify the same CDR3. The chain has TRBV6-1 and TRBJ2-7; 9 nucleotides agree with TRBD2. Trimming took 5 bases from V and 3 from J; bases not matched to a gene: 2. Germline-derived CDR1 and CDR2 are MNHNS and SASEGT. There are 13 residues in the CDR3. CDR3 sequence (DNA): TGTGCCAGCAGTAGTAGCGGGAGCTACGAGCAGTACTTC. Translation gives CASSSSGSYEQYF.

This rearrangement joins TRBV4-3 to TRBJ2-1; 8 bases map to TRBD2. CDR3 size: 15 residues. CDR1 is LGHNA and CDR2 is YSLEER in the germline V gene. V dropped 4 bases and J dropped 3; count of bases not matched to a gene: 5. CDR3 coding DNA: TGCGCCAGCAGCCCGGGACTAGACAGCTACAATGAGCAGTTCTTC. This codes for CASSPGLDSYNEQFF.

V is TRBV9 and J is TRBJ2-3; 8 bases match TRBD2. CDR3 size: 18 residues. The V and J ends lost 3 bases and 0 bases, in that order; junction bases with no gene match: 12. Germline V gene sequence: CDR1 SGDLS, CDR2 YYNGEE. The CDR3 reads CASSAGLAGPTSTDTQYF. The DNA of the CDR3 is TGTGCCAGCAGCGCAGGATTAGCGGGACCGACTAGCACAGATACGCAGTATTTT.

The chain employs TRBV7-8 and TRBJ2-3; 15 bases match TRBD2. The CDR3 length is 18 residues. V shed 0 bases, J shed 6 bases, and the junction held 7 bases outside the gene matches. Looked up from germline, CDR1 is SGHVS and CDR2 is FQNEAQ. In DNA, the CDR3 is TGTGCCAGCAGCTTAGCGCGGGGACTAGCGGGAGGTCCGGATACGCAGTATTTT. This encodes CASSLARGLAGGPDTQYF.

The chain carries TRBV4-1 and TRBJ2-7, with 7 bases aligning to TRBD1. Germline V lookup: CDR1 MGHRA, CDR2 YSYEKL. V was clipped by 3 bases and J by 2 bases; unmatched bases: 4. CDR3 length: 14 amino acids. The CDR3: CASSHPGQTYEQYF. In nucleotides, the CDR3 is TGCGCCAGCAGCCACCCGGGACAGACCTACGAGCAGTACTTC.

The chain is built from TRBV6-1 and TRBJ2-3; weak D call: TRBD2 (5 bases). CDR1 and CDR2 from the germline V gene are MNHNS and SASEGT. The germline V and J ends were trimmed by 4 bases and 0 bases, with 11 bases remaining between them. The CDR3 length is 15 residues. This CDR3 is CASSGWTPSTDTQYF. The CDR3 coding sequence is TGTGCCAGCAGTGGATGGACTCCTAGCACAGATACGCAGTATTTT.

The CDR3 coding sequence is TGCGCCAGCAGCCAGTTGACAGGGGATACTAAAAACATTCAGTACTTC. Amino acid sequence: CASSQLTGDTKNIQYF. The chain recombines TRBV4-3 with TRBJ2-4, with 8 bases matching TRBD1. Germline assignment: CDR1 LGHNA and CDR2 YSLEER. The CDR3 contains 16 residues. V shed 3 bases, J shed 4 bases, and the junction held 8 bases outside the gene matches.

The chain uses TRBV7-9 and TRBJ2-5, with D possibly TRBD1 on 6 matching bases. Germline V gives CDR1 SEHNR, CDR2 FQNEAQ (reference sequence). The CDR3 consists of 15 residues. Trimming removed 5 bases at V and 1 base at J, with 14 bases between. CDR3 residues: CASSRRGQIQETQYF. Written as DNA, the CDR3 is TGTGCCAGCAGCCGAAGAGGACAGATCCAAGAGACCCAGTACTTC.

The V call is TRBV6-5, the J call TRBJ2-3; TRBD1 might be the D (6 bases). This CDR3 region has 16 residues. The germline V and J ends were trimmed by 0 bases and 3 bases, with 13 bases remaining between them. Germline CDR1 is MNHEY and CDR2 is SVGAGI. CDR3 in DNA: TGTGCCAGCAGTTACTCCTCGGGGCAGGGGACAGATACGCAGTATTTT. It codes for CASSYSSGQGTDTQYF.

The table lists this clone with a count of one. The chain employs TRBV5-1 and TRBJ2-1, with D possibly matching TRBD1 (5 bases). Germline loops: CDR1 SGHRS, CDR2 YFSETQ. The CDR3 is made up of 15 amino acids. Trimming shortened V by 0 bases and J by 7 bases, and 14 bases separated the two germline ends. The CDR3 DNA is TGCGCCAGCAGCTTGGCCAGGGATCCAAGTAATGAGCAGTTCTTC. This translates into CASSLARDPSNEQFF.

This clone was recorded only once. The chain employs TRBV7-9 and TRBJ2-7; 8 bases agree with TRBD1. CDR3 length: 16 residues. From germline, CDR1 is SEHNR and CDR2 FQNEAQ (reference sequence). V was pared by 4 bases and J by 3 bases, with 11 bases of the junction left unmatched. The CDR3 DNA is TGTGCCAGCAGCTCATCCGGGACAGGACTAAACTACGAGCAGTACTTC. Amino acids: CASSSSGTGLNYEQYF.

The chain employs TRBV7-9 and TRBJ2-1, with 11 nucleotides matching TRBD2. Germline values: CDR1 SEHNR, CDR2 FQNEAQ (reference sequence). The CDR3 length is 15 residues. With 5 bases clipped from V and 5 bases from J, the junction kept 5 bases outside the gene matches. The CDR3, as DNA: TGTGCCAGCAGCCCGACGACTAGCGGGGACAATGAGCAGTTCTTC. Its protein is CASSPTTSGDNEQFF.

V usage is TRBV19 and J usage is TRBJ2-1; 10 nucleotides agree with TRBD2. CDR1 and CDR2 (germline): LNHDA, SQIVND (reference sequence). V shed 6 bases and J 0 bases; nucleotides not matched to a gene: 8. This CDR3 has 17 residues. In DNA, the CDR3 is TGTGCCAGTAGCATCATTAGCGGGAGGTCCTCCTACAATGAGCAGTTCTTC. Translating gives CASSIISGRSSYNEQFF.

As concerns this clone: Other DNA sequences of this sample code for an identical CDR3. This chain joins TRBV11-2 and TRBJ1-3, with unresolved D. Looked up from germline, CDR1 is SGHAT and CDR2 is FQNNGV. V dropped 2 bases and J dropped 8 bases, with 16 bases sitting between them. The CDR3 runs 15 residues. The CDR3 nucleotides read TGTGCCAGCAGCTTAACCCCAGGAGTTTTGGACACCATATATTTT. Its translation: CASSLTPGVLDTIYF.

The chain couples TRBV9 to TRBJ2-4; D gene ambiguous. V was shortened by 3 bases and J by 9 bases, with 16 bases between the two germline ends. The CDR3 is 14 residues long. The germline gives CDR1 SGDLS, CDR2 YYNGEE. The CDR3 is CASSAEVRPTIQYF. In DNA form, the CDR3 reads TGTGCCAGCAGCGCCGAGGTTAGGCCCACCATTCAGTACTTC.

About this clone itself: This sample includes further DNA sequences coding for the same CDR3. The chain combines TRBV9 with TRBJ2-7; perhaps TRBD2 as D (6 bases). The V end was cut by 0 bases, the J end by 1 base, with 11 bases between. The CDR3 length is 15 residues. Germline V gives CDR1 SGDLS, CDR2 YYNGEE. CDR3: CASSVGGGRSYEQYF. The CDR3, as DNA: TGTGCCAGCAGCGTAGGAGGAGGGAGGTCCTACGAGCAGTACTTC.

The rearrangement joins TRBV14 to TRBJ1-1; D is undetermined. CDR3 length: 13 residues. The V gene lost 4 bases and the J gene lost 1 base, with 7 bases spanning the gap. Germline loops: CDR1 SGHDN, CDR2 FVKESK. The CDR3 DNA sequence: TGTGCCAGCAGCCCCCTTGGGAACACTGAAGCTTTCTTT. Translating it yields CASSPLGNTEAFF.

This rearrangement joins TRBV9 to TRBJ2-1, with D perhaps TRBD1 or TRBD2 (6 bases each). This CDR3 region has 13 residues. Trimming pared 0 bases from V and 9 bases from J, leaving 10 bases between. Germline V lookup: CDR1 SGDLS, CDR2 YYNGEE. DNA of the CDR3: TGTGCCAGCAGCGTAGGAGAGGGGGGTGAGCAGTTCTTC. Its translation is CASSVGEGGEQFF. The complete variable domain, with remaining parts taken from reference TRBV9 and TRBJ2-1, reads DSGVTQTPKHLITATGQRVTLRCSPRSGDLSVYWYQQSLDQGLQFLIQYYNGEERAKGNILERFSAQQFPDLHSELNLSSLELGDSALYFCASSVGEGGEQFFGPGTRLTVL.

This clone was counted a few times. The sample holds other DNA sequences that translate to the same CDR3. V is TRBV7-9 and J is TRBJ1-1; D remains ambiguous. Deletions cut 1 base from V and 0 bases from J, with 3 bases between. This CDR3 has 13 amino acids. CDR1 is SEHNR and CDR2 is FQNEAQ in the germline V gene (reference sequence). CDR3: CASSLGMNTEAFF. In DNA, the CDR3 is TGTGCCAGCAGCTTAGGGATGAACACTGAAGCTTTCTTT.

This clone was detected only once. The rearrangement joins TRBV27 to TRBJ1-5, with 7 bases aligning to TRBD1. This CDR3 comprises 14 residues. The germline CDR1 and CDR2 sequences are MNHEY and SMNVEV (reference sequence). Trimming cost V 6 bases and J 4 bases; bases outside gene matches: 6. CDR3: CASSPDRENQPQHF. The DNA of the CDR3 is TGTGCCAGCAGCCCCGACAGGGAGAATCAGCCCCAGCATTTT.

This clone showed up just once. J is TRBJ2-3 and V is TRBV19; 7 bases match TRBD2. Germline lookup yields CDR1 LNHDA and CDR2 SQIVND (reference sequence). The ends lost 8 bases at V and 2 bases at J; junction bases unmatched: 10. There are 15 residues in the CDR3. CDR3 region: CASWDSGSHTDTQYF. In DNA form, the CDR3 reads TGTGCCAGTTGGGATAGCGGGTCTCACACAGATACGCAGTATTTT. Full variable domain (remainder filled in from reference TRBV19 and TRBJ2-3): DGGITQSPKYLFRKEGQNVTLSCEQNLNHDAMYWYRQDPGQGLRLIYYSQIVNDFQKGDIAEGYSVSREKKESFPLTVTSAQKNPTAFYLCASWDSGSHTDTQYFGPGTRLTVL.

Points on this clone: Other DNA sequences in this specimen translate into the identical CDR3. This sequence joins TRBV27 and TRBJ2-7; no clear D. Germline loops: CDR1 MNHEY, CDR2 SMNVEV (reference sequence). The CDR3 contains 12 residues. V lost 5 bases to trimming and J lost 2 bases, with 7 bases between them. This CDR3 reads CASSPSPYEQYF. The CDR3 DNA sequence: TGTGCCAGCAGTCCCTCTCCCTACGAGCAGTACTTC.

The CDR3 DNA reads TGTGCCAGCAGCCCGACAGACGGTTCCTACGAGCAGTACTTC. Its protein is CASSPTDGSYEQYF. The chain has TRBV7-2 and TRBJ2-7; D is possibly TRBD1 (5 bases). This CDR3 has 14 residues. Per the germline V gene, CDR1 is SGHTA and CDR2 is FQGNSA. V was trimmed by 5 bases and J by 1 base, leaving 12 bases between them.

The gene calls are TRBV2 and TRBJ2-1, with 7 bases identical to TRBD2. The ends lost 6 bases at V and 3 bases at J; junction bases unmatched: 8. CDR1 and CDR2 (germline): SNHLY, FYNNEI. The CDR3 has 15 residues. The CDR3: CASSDTSAHYNEQFF. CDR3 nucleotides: TGTGCCAGCAGCGACACTAGCGCACACTACAATGAGCAGTTCTTC.

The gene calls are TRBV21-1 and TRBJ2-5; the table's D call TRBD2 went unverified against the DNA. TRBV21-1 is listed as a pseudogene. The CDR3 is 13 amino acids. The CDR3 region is CASSKGAGETQYF. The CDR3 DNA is TGTGCCAGCAGCAAAGGCGCGGGGGAGACCCAGTACTTC.

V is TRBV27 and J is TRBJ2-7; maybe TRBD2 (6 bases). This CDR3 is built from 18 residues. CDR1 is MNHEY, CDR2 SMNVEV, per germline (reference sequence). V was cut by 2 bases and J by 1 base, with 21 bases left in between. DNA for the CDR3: TGTGCCAGCAGTTTAGTTTCGGGGAAGGGCGGGATTTCCTACGAGCAGTACTTC. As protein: CASSLVSGKGGISYEQYF.

The CDR3 is CASSLDTSETYEQYF. Here the CDR3 DNA reads TGCGCCAGCAGCTTGGATACTAGCGAAACCTACGAGCAGTACTTC. The chain couples TRBV5-1 to TRBJ2-7, with 7 bases that match TRBD2. The V gene's germline CDR1 is SGHRS and CDR2 YFSETQ. Trimming cost V 0 bases and J 2 bases; bases outside gene matches: 5. The CDR3 covers 15 residues.

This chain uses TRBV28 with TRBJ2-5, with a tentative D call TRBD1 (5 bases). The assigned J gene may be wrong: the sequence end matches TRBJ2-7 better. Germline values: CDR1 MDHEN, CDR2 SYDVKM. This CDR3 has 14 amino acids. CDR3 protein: CASSLTQGGYEQYF. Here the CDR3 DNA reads TGTGCCAGCAGTCTTACGCAGGGTGGGTACGAGCAGTACTTC.

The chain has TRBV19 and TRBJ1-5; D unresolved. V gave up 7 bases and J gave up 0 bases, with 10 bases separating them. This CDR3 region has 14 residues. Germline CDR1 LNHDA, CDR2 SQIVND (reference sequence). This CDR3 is CASISPDSNQPQHF. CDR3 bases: TGTGCCAGTATAAGCCCCGATAGCAATCAGCCCCAGCATTTT.

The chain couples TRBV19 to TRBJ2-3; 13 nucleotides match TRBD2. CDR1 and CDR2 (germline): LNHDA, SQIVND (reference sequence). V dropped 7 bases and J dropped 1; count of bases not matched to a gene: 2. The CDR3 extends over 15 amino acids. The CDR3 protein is CASKGLAGRTDTQYF. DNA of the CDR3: TGTGCCAGTAAGGGACTAGCGGGGCGCACAGATACGCAGTATTTT.